This TCR beta chain stems from a study of neurological immune-mediated disorders. The authors made cDNA by 5'RACE with 10-nucleotide random UMIs. TCRdb redid the calling of the 5' RACE reads with MiXCR, one entry per CDR3 protein. The repertoire holds roughly 55,000 distinct CDR3 sequences, with over 15% as singletons. For this clonotype: Its antigen remains unknown.

The CDR3 length is 16 residues. Germline V gene lookup returns CDR1 MDHEN and CDR2 SYDVKM. Trimming cost V 5 bases and J 6 bases; bases outside gene matches: 9. Study outcomes and limitations: It was HTLV-1-associated myelopathy that showed the most TCR clonal expansion, while multiple sclerosis showed the least, falling below healthy controls. Expanded clones shared no identical CDR3 amino acid sequences across subjects, which suggested private TCR-beta repertoires in all groups.

The starting material, 2 million PBMCs stored at -80 C, gave rise to the unsorted libraries. The chain has TRBV28 and TRBJ2-3; 12 nucleotides line up with TRBD2. Sequencing was carried out using PBMCs. The receptor comes from a man aged 55 to 70 in good health. CDR3 nucleotides: TGTGCCAGCAGTCCCGCTAGCGGGGGGGCTCACGATACGCAGTATTTT. Translating gives CASSPASGGAHDTQYF. The variable domain in full, with the rest retrieved from reference TRBV28 and TRBJ2-3, is DVKVTQSSRYLVKRTGEKVFLECVQDMDHENMFWYRQDPGLGLRLIYFSYDVKMKEKGDIPEGYSVSREKKERFSLILESASTNQTSMYLCASSPASGGAHDTQYFGPGTRLTVL.